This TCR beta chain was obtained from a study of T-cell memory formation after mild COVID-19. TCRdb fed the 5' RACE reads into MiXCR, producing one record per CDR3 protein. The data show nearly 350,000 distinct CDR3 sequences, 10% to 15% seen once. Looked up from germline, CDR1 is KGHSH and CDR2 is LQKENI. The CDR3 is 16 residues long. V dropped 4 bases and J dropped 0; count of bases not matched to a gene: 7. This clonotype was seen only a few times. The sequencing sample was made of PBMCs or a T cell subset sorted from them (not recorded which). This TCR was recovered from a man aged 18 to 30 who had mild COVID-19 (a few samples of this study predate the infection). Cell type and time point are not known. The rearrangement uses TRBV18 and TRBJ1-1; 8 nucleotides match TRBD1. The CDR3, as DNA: TGTGCCAGCTCACTTCGGACAGGGCACATGAACACTGAAGCTTTCTTT. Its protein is CASSLRTGHMNTEAFF. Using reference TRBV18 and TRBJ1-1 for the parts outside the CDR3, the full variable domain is NAGVMQNPRHLVRRRGQEARLRCSPMKGHSHVYWYRQLPEEGLKFMVYLQKENIIDESGMPKERFSAEFPKEGPSILRIQQVVRGDSAAYFCASSLRTGHMNTEAFFGQGTRLTVV.